This T cell receptor (beta chain) comes out of a study of CD8 T cells in ankylosing spondylitis. General study findings and limits: A motif of 8 or 9 highly homologous TCR beta variants was seen as apparently characteristic of ankylosing spondylitis blood. Disease-linked clones were found to be CD8+ and relatively rare in peripheral blood. Reported data indicate significant enrichment of disease-linked clones within matched ankylosing spondylitis synovial fluid.

TCRdb redid the calling of the 5' RACE reads with MiXCR, one entry per CDR3 protein. This table holds fewer than 400,000 distinct CDR3 sequences, around 24% found once. This clonotype was counted between two and nine times. Its specificity is not known. The sequencing sample was made of blood, either unsorted or a sorted T cell fraction (not recorded which). The source of this sequence is a male donor with ankylosing spondylitis.

The CDR3 protein is CASSPGVAQPQHF. In DNA, the CDR3 is TGTGCCAGTAGTCCCGGAGTAGCTCAGCCCCAGCATTTT. The chain combines TRBV19 with TRBJ1-5; D ambiguous. V gave up 5 bases and J gave up 6 bases, with 11 bases separating them. Germline V gene data show CDR1 as LNHDA and CDR2 as SQIVND (reference sequence). The CDR3 has 13 residues.